The 21 T cell receptor beta chains listed next were all sequenced from one sample in a study of cytomegalovirus exposure and HLA in healthy donors. PCR was performed using 60 Vbeta and 13 Jbeta primers. Produced via immunoSEQ multiplex PCR; TCRdb's table is partial and in-frame only. In the table there are roughly 150,000 clones, about 85% of which are singletons. Sequencing used PBMCs. Every receptor here comes from a man younger than 45 in good health and CMV-seropositive.

This chain uses TRBV27 with TRBJ1-2, with 7 bases that match TRBD1. The V gene end was trimmed by 2 bases and the J gene end by 7 bases; junction bases not matched to a gene: 7. The germline CDR1 and CDR2 sequences are MNHEY and SMNVEV (reference sequence). The CDR3 loop spans 14 amino acids. CDR3 in amino acids: CASSLNEGASGYTF. CDR3 DNA sequence: TGTGCCAGCAGTTTAAACGAGGGGGCAAGTGGCTACACCTTC.

For the CDR3, the DNA is TGCGCCAGCAGGATCTCCGGGACAGCGGGTGAGCAGTTCTTC. This encodes CASRISGTAGEQFF. The rearrangement uses TRBV10-2 and TRBJ2-1; possibly TRBD1 for D (7 bases). Trimming took 6 bases from V and 9 from J, leaving 18 bases between them. Germline loops: CDR1 WSHSY, CDR2 SAAADI. The CDR3 is 14 residues long.

The J gene is TRBJ2-2, the V gene TRBV13; 7 bases are a match to TRBD1. The trim removed 3 bases at V and 4 bases at J, leaving 11 bases unmatched. Germline CDR1 reads PRHDT; CDR2 reads FYEKMQ (reference sequence). The CDR3 totals 17 residues. The CDR3 loop is CASSFWTGHLGTGELFF. Here the CDR3 DNA reads TGTGCCAGCAGCTTTTGGACAGGACACTTGGGCACCGGGGAGCTGTTTTTT.

The chain combines TRBV27 with TRBJ1-1; 7 bases line up with TRBD1. The germline CDR1 and CDR2 sequences are MNHEY and SMNVEV (reference sequence). The ends lost 5 bases at V and 1 base at J; junction bases unmatched: 4. The CDR3 sequence is 14 residues long. The CDR3 sequence: CASSHRTGNTEAFF. DNA of the CDR3: TGTGCCAGCAGTCATCGGACAGGGAACACTGAAGCTTTCTTT.

The V gene is TRBV29-1, the J gene TRBJ2-7; TRBD2 matches at 7 bases. The CDR3 has 12 amino acids. Germline CDR1 SQVTM, CDR2 ANQGSEA. Unmatched junction bases numbered 3, after V lost 4 bases and J lost 3 bases. CDR3: CSVVAGVYEQYF. DNA for the CDR3: TGCAGCGTTGTGGCGGGAGTCTACGAGCAGTACTTC.

This clone was observed once. The chain recombines TRBV11-3 with TRBJ2-1; D unclear. Germline V CDR1 and CDR2: SGHNT, YENEEA. V gave up 1 base and J gave up 2 bases, with 3 bases separating them. The CDR3 length is 13 residues. The CDR3 loop is CASSLAAYNEQFF. In DNA, the CDR3 is TGTGCCAGCAGCTTAGCGGCCTACAATGAGCAGTTCTTC.

This clone appeared a few times. This chain uses TRBV5-6 with TRBJ1-1; no reliable D call. Germline CDR1 reads SGHDT; CDR2 reads YYEEEE. This CDR3 spans 12 amino acids. V lost 4 bases and J lost 1, with 5 bases in between. The CDR3 DNA sequence: TGTGCCAGCAGCGTCAGGAACACTGAAGCTTTCTTT. The encoded protein is CASSVRNTEAFF.

V is TRBV5-1 and J is TRBJ1-2; D unresolved. Germline V gives CDR1 SGHRS, CDR2 YFSETQ. V was shortened by 1 base and J by 13 bases, with 14 bases between the two germline ends. The CDR3 extends over 12 amino acids. Here the CDR3 reads CASSLFGRESTF. As DNA, the CDR3 is TGCGCCAGCAGCTTGTTCGGGAGAGAGAGCACCTTC.

This clone was observed once. The chain combines TRBV7-3 with TRBJ1-6; D not certain. V gave up 3 bases and J gave up 0 bases, with 6 bases separating them. The CDR3 runs to 15 residues. The germline gives CDR1 SGHTA, CDR2 FQGTGA. The CDR3 region has the DNA TGTGCCAGCAGCTTGGGGAGCTCCTATAATTCACCCCTCCACTTT. Residues: CASSLGSSYNSPLHF.

V is TRBV10-1 and J is TRBJ2-2, with 14 bases that match TRBD2. The germline gives CDR1 WNHNN, CDR2 SYGVQD (reference sequence). The CDR3 is 16 amino acids. V gave up 6 bases and J gave up 6 bases; unmatched junction bases: 6. This chain's CDR3 is CASRSTSGRGAGELFF. DNA for the CDR3: TGCGCCAGCAGATCGACTAGCGGGAGGGGAGCCGGGGAGCTGTTTTTT.

The chain employs TRBV30 and TRBJ2-7; D perhaps matches TRBD2 (5 bases). The V end lost 4 bases, the J end lost 3 bases, and 13 bases lay between the germline ends. This CDR3 is built from 13 residues. The germline V gene has CDR1 GTSNPN and CDR2 SVGIG (reference sequence). As DNA, the CDR3 is TGTGCCTGGACCAGCGGAGTAGGCTACGAGCAGTACTTC. This sequence encodes CAWTSGVGYEQYF.

For this clone: Germline is not matched at one junction end, which may reflect a read error. The chain carries TRBV18 and TRBJ1-2; 9 bases align to TRBD1. The CDR3 has 14 amino acids. Germline CDR1 reads KGHSH; CDR2 reads LQKENI. In DNA, the CDR3 is TGTGCCAGCTCCCCACAGGGGGCGTTCTATGGCTACACCTTC. Translating gives CASSPQGAFYGYTF. The variable domain in full, completed from reference TRBV18 and TRBJ1-2, reads NAGVMQNPRHLVRRRGQEARLRCSPMKGHSHVYWYRQLPEEGLKFMVYLQKENIIDESGMPKERFSAEFPKEGPSILRIQQVVRGDSAAYFCASSPQGAFYGYTFGSGTRLTVV.

The J gene is TRBJ2-5, the V gene TRBV5-4, with 10 bases that match TRBD2. The tail of the sequence fits TRBJ2-7 better, so the J call may be wrong. In germline, CDR1 is SGHNT, CDR2 YYREEE (reference sequence). The CDR3 has 15 amino acids. In DNA, the CDR3 is TGTGCCAGCAGCCGACCTAGCGGGGGTTCCTACGAGCAGTACTTC. This sequence encodes CASSRPSGGSYEQYF.

This chain connects TRBV21-1 to TRBJ2-7; whether TRBD2, the table's D call, matches the DNA was not checked. TRBV21-1 is noted as a pseudogene. The CDR3 is 18 residues long. The CDR3 DNA reads TGTGCCAGCAGCAAAGATACGGAGAAAGCGGGAGAAAGATACGAGCAGTACGTC. Encoded protein: CASSKDTEKAGERYEQYV.

CDR3 amino acids: CASSPTARGTIPNEQFF. The DNA for the CDR3 is TGTGCCAGCTCACCCACCGCCAGGGGGACCATCCCCAATGAGCAGTTCTTC. This chain uses TRBV18 with TRBJ2-1; 7 nucleotides align to TRBD1. V shed 3 bases and J 6 bases; nucleotides not matched to a gene: 14. The V gene's germline CDR1 is KGHSH and CDR2 LQKENI. The CDR3 runs 17 residues.

The chain couples TRBV19 to TRBJ1-1; maybe TRBD1 (5 bases). The CDR3 consists of 13 residues. Germline lookup yields CDR1 LNHDA and CDR2 SQIVND (reference sequence). Trimming left V 10 bases short and J 10 bases short, with 22 bases between. CDR3 sequence reads: CATQRTAGWRAFF. In DNA, the CDR3 is TGTGCCACCCAGAGGACCGCAGGGTGGAGAGCTTTCTTT.

Here the CDR3 reads CASSLGTGDEQFF. The CDR3 DNA is TGTGCCAGCAGCCTAGGAACAGGGGATGAGCAGTTCTTC. The V call is TRBV7-9, the J call TRBJ2-1; 7 bases are shared with TRBD1. Germline V gene sequence: CDR1 SEHNR, CDR2 FQNEAQ (reference sequence). Losses at the gene ends were 5 bases for V and 8 bases for J; bases not matched to a gene: 6. This CDR3 has 13 amino acids.

This chain links TRBV25-1 with TRBJ2-3, with 7 positions matching TRBD2. V lost 4 bases, J lost 5 bases, and 12 bases stayed unmatched. There are 16 residues in the CDR3. Germline V gene data show CDR1 as MGHDK and CDR2 as SYGVNS. In DNA form, the CDR3 reads TGTGCCAGCAGTGGATGGGCGGCGGGAGTTAGAGATACGCAGTATTTT. This sequence encodes CASSGWAAGVRDTQYF.

This chain uses TRBV7-8 with TRBJ2-7; 7 bases fit TRBD1. Germline V gives CDR1 SGHVS, CDR2 FQNEAQ. The CDR3 runs 13 residues. J lost 6 bases, V lost 1 base, and 3 bases had no gene match. The CDR3 spells CASSLDRGREQYV. As DNA, the CDR3 is TGTGCCAGCAGCTTAGACAGGGGCCGCGAGCAGTACGTC.

This clone was seen once. The rearrangement links TRBV5-1 to TRBJ1-2; a possible D gene is TRBD1 (5 bases). Looked up from germline, CDR1 is SGHRS and CDR2 is YFSETQ. The CDR3 length is 13 residues. The ends were cut back, 0 bases at V and 8 bases at J, with 11 bases in the middle. The DNA of the CDR3 is TGCGCCAGCAGCTTGGGGCAGGCAGGGGGCTACACCTTC. Its protein is CASSLGQAGGYTF.

The chain joins TRBV9 to TRBJ2-2, with 9 bases matching TRBD1. The J segment lost 6 bases and the V segment lost 4 bases, leaving 7 bases of the junction unmatched. The CDR3 length is 15 residues. Germline assignment: CDR1 SGDLS and CDR2 YYNGEE. The CDR3 coding sequence is TGTGCCAGCAGCCTAAGCAACAGGGGGCCCGGGGAGCTGTTTTTT. This codes for CASSLSNRGPGELFF.